The 8 T cell receptor beta chains reported below all come from one sample, sequenced in a study of cytomegalovirus exposure and HLA in healthy donors. Repertoires were generated with immunoSEQ multiplex PCR, while TCRdb's copy carries only in-frame clones and drops some. The sample has about 200,000 clones; roughly 88% are singletons. The sample was PBMCs. Receptors were obtained from a woman younger than 45 in good health and CMV-seropositive.

This chain links TRBV27 with TRBJ2-1; D gene unclear. The ends were cut back, 4 bases at V and 2 bases at J, with 6 bases in the middle. Germline CDR1 reads MNHEY; CDR2 reads SMNVEV (reference sequence). CDR3 length equals 13 residues. The CDR3, as DNA: TGTGCCAGCAGTTACGACACCTACAATGAGCAGTTCTTC. It is translated as CASSYDTYNEQFF.

V is TRBV4-2 and J is TRBJ2-1; 12 nucleotides line up with TRBD1. CDR1 is LGHNA and CDR2 is YNFKEQ in the germline V gene. The V segment lost 1 base and the J segment 7 bases; nucleotides outside the gene matches: 11. The CDR3 totals 18 residues. CDR3 in DNA: TGTGCCAGCAGCCAAGGCATTCTCCGGGACAGGGGGCTGAATGAGCAGTTCTTC. It specifies CASSQGILRDRGLNEQFF.

V usage is TRBV6-6 and J usage is TRBJ2-7, with TRBD2 matching over 10 bases. The CDR3 sequence is 14 residues long. V was clipped by 7 bases and J by 4 bases; unmatched bases: 7. Germline values: CDR1 MNHNY, CDR2 SVGAGI (reference sequence). The CDR3 sequence is CASTRLAGAYEQYF. CDR3 nucleotide sequence: TGTGCCAGCACTCGGCTAGCGGGAGCTTACGAGCAGTACTTC.

This clone was observed a handful of times. A read error may produce the germline difference seen at one junction end. J is TRBJ2-3 and V is TRBV7-7; 8 bases agree with TRBD2. Germline V gene data show CDR1 as SSHAT and CDR2 as FNYEAQ (reference sequence). CDR3 length equals 14 residues. DNA for the CDR3: TGTGCTAGCAGCTTAAGCCCCAGCGGGAGTGCGCAGTATTTT. Protein product: CASSLSPSGSAQYF.

The V and J genes are TRBV28 and TRBJ2-7, with TRBD1 matching 7 bases. There are 13 residues in the CDR3. After removal of 8 bases from V and 0 bases from J, the junction contained 4 bases not matched to a gene. CDR1 and CDR2 from the germline V gene are MDHEN and SYDVKM. The CDR3 DNA is TGTGCCAGCGGAACAGGGGCCTCCTACGAGCAGTACTTC. Translating it yields CASGTGASYEQYF.

The chain has TRBV15 and TRBJ2-3, with TRBD2 identical over 8 bases. CDR1 LNHNV and CDR2 YYDKDF come from the germline V gene (reference sequence). This CDR3 has 19 residues. The junction had 11 bases not matched to a gene; V was cut back by 0 bases and J by 0 bases. This CDR3 reads CATSRERRGGLGSTDTQYF. The CDR3 DNA follows: TGTGCCACCAGCAGAGAGAGAAGAGGGGGACTAGGAAGCACAGATACGCAGTATTTT. Full variable domain (missing parts from reference TRBV15 and TRBJ2-3): DAMVIQNPRYQVTQFGKPVTLSCSQTLNHNVMYWYQQKSSQAPKLLFHYYDKDFNNEADTPDNFQSRRPNTSFCFLDIRSPGLGDTAMYLCATSRERRGGLGSTDTQYFGPGTRLTVL.

The rearrangement links TRBV29-1 to TRBJ2-7; perhaps TRBD1 as D (7 bases). The V and J ends lost 6 bases and 4 bases respectively, with 13 bases between them. The CDR3 is made up of 12 amino acids. CDR1 and CDR2 (germline): SQVTM, ANQGSEA. The CDR3 nucleotides are TGCAGCGTGGGGGGACAGAGATACGAGCAGTACTTC. Translating gives CSVGGQRYEQYF.

The genes are TRBV30 and TRBJ1-2; the D gene is possibly TRBD1 (6 bases). Between the trimmed V and J ends, which lost 5 bases and 8 bases, there was a span of 15 bases. Germline V gene lookup returns CDR1 GTSNPN and CDR2 SVGIG (reference sequence). The CDR3 is made up of 12 amino acids. The CDR3 protein is CAWDQGFRGYTF. As DNA, the CDR3 is TGTGCCTGGGATCAGGGGTTTCGAGGCTACACCTTC.